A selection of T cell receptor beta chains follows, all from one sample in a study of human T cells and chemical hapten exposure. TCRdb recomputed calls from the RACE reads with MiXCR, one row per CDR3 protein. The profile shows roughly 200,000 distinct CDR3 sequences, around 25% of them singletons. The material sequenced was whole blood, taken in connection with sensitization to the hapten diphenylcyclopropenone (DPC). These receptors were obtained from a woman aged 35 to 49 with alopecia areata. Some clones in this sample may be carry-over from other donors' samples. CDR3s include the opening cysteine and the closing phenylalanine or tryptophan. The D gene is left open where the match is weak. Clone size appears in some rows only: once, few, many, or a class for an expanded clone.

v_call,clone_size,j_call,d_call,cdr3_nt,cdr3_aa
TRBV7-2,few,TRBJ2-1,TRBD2,TGTGCCAGCAGCTTTACACTAGCGGGAGGTAGCAATGAGCAGTTCTTC,CASSFTLAGGSNEQFF
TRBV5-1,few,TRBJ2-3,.,TGCGCCAGCACCATGGATAGCACAGATACGCAGTATTTT,CASTMDSTDTQYF
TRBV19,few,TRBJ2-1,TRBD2,TGTGCCAGTAGTTTTAGGACTAGCGGCAGCTCCTACAATGAGCAGTTCTTC,CASSFRTSGSSYNEQFF
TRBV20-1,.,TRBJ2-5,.,TGCAGTGCTAGGAACAGCCAGAAAGAGACCCAGTACTTC,CSARNSQKETQYF
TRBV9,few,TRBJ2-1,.,TGTGCCAGCAGCGCGGGGGTGGACAATGAGCAGTTCTTC,CASSAGVDNEQFF
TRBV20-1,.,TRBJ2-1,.,TGCAGCGCCAGGGAACTCAATGAGCAGTTCTTC,CSARELNEQFF
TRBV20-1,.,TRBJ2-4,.,TGCAGTGCCCTCCCCGGACCCAAAAACATTCAGTACTTC,CSALPGPKNIQYF
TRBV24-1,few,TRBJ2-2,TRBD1,TGTGCCACCAGTGACCGCGGACAGGGGCGGCCCGGGGAGCTGTTTTTT,CATSDRGQGRPGELFF
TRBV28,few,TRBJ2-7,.,TGTGCCAGCAGTATCACACTTCGCGAGCAGTACTTC,CASSITLREQYF
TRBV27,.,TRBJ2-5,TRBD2,TGTGCCAGCAGTTTATTGGCGGGAGAGGACCAAGAGACCCAGTACTTC,CASSLLAGEDQETQYF
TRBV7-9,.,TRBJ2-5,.,TGTGCCAGCAGACAAAAGACAGGCGCCCAAGAGACCCAGTACTTC,CASRQKTGAQETQYF
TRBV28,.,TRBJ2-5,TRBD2,TGTGCCAGCGCGGGGGTCGGTAAGACCCAGTACTTC,CASAGVGKTQYF
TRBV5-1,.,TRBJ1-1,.,TGCGCCAGCAGCTTGGCCGACAGAACTGAAGCTTTCTTT,CASSLADRTEAFF
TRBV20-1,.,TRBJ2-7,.,TGCAGTGCCACCGGGGACTACGAGCAGTACTTC,CSATGDYEQYF
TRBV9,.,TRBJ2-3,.,TGTGCCAGCAGCGTCCGCACCGGGGCAGATACGCAGTATTTT,CASSVRTGADTQYF
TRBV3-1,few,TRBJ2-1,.,TGTGCCAGCAGCTGGAGCGGAAATGAGCAGTTCTTC,CASSWSGNEQFF
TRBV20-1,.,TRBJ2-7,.,TGCAGTTCGGGCGGTAGCTACGAGCAGTACTTC,CSSGGSYEQYF
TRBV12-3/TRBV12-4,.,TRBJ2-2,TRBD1,TGTGCCAGCAGTTTCCGGGACAGGGCCACCGGGGAGCTGTTTTTT,CASSFRDRATGELFF
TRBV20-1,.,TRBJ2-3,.,TGCAGTGCTAGAGAGGCGACAGGCACAGATACGCAGTATTTT,CSAREATGTDTQYF
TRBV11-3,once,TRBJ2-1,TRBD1,TGTGCCAGCAGCCCAGGGGGTAGGAATGAGCAGTTCTTC,CASSPGGRNEQFF
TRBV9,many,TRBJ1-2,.,TGTGCCAGCAGCGTGAATCAAGAGGGCTATGGCTACACCTTC,CASSVNQEGYGYTF
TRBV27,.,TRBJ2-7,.,TGTGCCAGCAGTTTCCCAGGGCTCGAGCAGTACTTC,CASSFPGLEQYF
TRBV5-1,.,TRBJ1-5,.,TGCGCCAGCAGCTCGGGGGACGGGAATCAGCCCCAGCATTTT,CASSSGDGNQPQHF
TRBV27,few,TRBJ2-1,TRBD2,TGTGCCAGCAGTTTATCCTCGAGCGGGAGGACCTACAATGAGCAGTTCTTC,CASSLSSSGRTYNEQFF
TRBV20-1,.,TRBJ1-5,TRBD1,TGCAGTGCTAGAGATCGGGCAGGGGGCTTTCAGCCCCAGCATTTT,CSARDRAGGFQPQHF
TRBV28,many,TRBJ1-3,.,TGTGCCAGCAGTTTGGCAGGGAGAGGAAACACCATATATTTT,CASSLAGRGNTIYF
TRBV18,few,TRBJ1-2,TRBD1,TGTGCCAGCTCACCTTCCACAGGGGGCCCGCGAAACTATGGCTACACCTTC,CASSPSTGGPRNYGYTF